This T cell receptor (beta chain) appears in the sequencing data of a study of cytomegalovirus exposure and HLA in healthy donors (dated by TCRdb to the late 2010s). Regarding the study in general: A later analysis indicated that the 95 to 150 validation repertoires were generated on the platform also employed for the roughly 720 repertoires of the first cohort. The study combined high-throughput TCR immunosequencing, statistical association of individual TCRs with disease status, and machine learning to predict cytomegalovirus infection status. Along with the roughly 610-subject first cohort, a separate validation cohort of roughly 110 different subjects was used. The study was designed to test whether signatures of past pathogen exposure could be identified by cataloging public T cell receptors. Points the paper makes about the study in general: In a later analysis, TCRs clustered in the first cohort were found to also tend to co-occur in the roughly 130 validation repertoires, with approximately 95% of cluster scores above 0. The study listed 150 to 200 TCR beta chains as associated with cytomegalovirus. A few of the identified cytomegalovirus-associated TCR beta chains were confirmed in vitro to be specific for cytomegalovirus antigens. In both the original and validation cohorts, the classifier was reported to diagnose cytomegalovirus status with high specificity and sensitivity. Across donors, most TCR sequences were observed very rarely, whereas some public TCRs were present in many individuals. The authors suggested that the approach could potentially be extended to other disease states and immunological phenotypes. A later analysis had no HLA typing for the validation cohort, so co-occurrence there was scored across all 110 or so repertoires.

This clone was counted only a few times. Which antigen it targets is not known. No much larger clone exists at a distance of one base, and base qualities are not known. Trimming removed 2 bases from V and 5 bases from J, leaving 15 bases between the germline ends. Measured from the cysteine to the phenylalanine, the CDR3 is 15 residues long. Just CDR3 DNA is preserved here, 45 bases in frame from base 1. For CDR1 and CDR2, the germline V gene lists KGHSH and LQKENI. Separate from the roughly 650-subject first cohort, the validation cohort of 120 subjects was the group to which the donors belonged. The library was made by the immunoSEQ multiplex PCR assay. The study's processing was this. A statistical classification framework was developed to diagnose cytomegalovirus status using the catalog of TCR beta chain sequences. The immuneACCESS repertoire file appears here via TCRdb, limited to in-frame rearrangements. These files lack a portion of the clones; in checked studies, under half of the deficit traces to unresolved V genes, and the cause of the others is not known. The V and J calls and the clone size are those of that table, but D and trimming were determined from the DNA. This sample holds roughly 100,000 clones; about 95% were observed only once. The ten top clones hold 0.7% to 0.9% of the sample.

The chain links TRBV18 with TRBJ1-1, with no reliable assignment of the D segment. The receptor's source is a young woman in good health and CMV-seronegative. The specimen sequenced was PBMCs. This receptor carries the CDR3 CASSPFGQERTEAFF. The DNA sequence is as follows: TGTGCCAGCTCACCATTTGGTCAGGAAAGAACTGAAGCTTTCTTT.